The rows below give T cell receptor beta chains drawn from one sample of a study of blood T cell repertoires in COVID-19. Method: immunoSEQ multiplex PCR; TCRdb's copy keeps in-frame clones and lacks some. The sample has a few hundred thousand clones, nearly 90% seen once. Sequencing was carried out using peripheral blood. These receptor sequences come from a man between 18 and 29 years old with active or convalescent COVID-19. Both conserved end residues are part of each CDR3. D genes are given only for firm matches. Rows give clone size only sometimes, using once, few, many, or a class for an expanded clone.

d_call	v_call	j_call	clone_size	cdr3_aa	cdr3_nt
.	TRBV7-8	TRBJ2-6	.	CASSFNSGANVLTF	TGTGCCAGCAGCTTCAACTCTGGGGCCAACGTCCTGACTTTC
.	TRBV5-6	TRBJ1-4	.	CASSLARVGEKLFF	TGTGCCAGCAGTCTCGCCAGGGTAGGCGAAAAACTGTTTTTT
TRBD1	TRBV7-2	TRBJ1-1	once	CASSVTGGRTEAFF	TGTGCCAGCAGCGTAACAGGGGGTCGCACTGAAGCTTTCTTT
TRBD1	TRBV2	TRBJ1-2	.	CAGGQGRNYGYTF	TGTGCCGGAGGACAGGGCCGCAACTATGGCTACACCTTC
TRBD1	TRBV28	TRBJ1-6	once	CASRDGTGGSSPLHF	TGTGCCAGCAGAGATGGGACAGGAGGATCTTCACCCCTCCACTTT
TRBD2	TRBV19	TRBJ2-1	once	CATSGRGHNEQFF	TGTGCCACTAGCGGGAGGGGGCACAATGAGCAGTTCTTC
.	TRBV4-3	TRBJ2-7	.	CASSHSRDYEQYF	TGCGCCAGCAGCCATAGCAGGGACTACGAGCAGTACTTC
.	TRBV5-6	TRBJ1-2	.	CASSLDRSYGYTF	TGTGCCAGCAGCCTTGACAGAAGCTATGGCTACACCTTC
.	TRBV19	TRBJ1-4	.	CASSAIEKLFF	TGTGCCAGTAGTGCTATCGAAAAACTGTTTTTT
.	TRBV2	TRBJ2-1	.	CASRGLTGSSYNEQFF	TGTGCCAGCAGGGGACTGACAGGGTCATCCTACAATGAGCAGTTCTTC
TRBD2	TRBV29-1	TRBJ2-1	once	CSVDATSGLNEQFF	TGCAGCGTTGACGCGACTAGCGGGTTGAATGAGCAGTTCTTC
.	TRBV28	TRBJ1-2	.	CASSNHETGGGYTF	TGTGCCAGCAGCAACCACGAAACGGGGGGGGGCTACACCTTC
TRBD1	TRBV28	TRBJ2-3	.	CASSRQGSTDTQYF	TGTGCCAGCAGCCGACAGGGGAGCACAGATACGCAGTATTTT
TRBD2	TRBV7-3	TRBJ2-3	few	CASSPWASGTIDTQYF	TGTGCCAGCAGCCCGTGGGCTAGCGGGACTATAGATACGCAGTATTTT
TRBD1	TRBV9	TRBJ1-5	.	CASSVRTTRPGQGVYSNQPQHF	TGTGCCAGCAGCGTAAGAACTACAAGACCGGGACAGGGAGTGTATAGCAATCAGCCCCAGCATTTT
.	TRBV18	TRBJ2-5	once	CASSPNGVGGETQYF	TGTGCCAGCTCACCAAATGGGGTTGGAGGAGAGACCCAGTACTTC
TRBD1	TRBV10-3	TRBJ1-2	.	CAISAGQVFNYGYTF	TGTGCCATCAGTGCGGGACAGGTTTTTAACTATGGCTACACCTTC
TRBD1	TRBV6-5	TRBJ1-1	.	CASSYPTGEAFF	TGTGCCAGCAGTTACCCGACAGGGGAGGCTTTCTTT
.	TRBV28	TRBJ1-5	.	CASRPPPSSNQPQHF	TGTGCCAGCAGGCCCCCCCCCAGTAGCAATCAGCCCCAGCATTTT
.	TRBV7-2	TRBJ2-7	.	CASSLGAMKSYEQYF	TGTGCCAGCAGCTTAGGGGCCATGAAATCCTACGAGCAGTACTTC
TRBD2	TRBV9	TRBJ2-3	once	CASSVSSGGSPSTDTQYF	TGTGCCAGCAGCGTCTCTAGCGGGGGTTCCCCCAGCACAGATACGCAGTATTTT
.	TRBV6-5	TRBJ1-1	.	CASSRQAEAFF	TGTGCCAGCAGCCGTCAGGCTGAAGCTTTCTTT
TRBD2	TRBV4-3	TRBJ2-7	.	CASSQSPGLAGGPVHEQYF	TGCGCCAGCAGCCAATCACCGGGACTAGCGGGAGGGCCCGTCCACGAGCAGTACTTC
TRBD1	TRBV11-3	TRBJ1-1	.	CASSHRQGAGNTEAFF	TGTGCCAGCAGCCATAGACAGGGCGCGGGGAACACTGAAGCTTTCTTT
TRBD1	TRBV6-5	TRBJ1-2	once	CASTLDRPANYGYTF	TGTGCCAGCACCCTGGACAGGCCGGCTAACTATGGCTACACCTTC
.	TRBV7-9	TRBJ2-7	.	CASSLIQGAQYF	TGTGCCAGCAGCTTAATTCAGGGCGCGCAGTACTTC
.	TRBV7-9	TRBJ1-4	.	CASARIEKLFF	TGTGCCAGCGCGCGAATTGAAAAACTGTTTTTT
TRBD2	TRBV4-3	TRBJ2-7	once	CASSQDWTTSGNEQYF	TGCGCCAGCAGCCAAGATTGGACGACTAGCGGGAACGAGCAGTACTTC
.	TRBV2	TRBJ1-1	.	CASNGGGVKGEAFF	TGTGCCAGCAATGGAGGGGGGGTTAAGGGTGAAGCTTTCTTT
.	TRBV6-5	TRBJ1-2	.	CASSYESFSGDYGYTF	TGTGCCAGCAGTTACGAAAGCTTTTCAGGGGACTATGGCTACACCTTC
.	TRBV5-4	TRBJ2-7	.	CASSLGQSLRRYF	TGTGCCAGCAGCTTGGGACAAAGCCTACGAAGGTACTTC
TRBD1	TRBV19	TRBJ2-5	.	CASSVGQGVGETQYF	TGTGCCAGTAGTGTCGGACAGGGAGTGGGAGAGACCCAGTACTTC
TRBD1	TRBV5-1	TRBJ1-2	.	CASSPYRGQEYGYTF	TGCGCCAGCAGCCCGTACAGGGGGCAGGAATATGGCTACACCTTC
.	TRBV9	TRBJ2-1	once	CASSTGVDEQFF	TGTGCCAGCAGTACAGGTGTCGATGAGCAGTTCTTC